The 20 T cell receptor beta chains given below trace back to one sample, sequenced in a study of shared clonotypes between healthy human individuals. Assay used: immunoSEQ multiplex PCR; TCRdb lists only in-frame clones, some missing. Among about 2,500,000 clones listed, approximately 92% were seen once. Material: naive CD4+ T cells sorted from blood. Described subset: CD45RA+ positively selected. The source of these receptors is a man between 18 and 29 years old in good health.

The chain is built from TRBV10-3 and TRBJ2-7; D uncertain. Germline V gives CDR1 ENHRY, CDR2 SYGVKD. The length of the CDR3 is 15 residues. Trimming removed 6 bases at V and 0 bases at J, with 15 bases between. The CDR3 nucleotides are TGTGCCATCAGCGGAGAGTATAGGACCTCCTACGAGCAGTACTTC. As protein: CAISGEYRTSYEQYF.

J is TRBJ1-6 and V is TRBV18, with D possibly matching TRBD1 (5 bases). Trimming took 6 bases from V and 4 from J, leaving 7 bases between them. This CDR3 spans 13 amino acids. CDR1 is KGHSH and CDR2 is LQKENI in the germline V gene. The CDR3 bases are TGTGCCAGCTCGACAGATTATAATTCACCCCTCCACTTT. It is translated as CASSTDYNSPLHF.

The chain combines TRBV9 with TRBJ2-3; 14 positions agree with TRBD2. V lost 3 bases, J lost 6 bases, and 6 bases stayed unmatched. The CDR3 contains 16 residues. Germline V gives CDR1 SGDLS, CDR2 YYNGEE. The CDR3 reads CASSETSGGAKDTQYF. CDR3 coding DNA: TGTGCCAGCAGCGAGACTAGCGGGGGGGCCAAGGATACGCAGTATTTT.

The J gene is TRBJ1-1, the V gene TRBV5-1, with 8 bases matching TRBD1. The trim removed 1 base at V and 5 bases at J, leaving 7 bases unmatched. Germline V gene sequence: CDR1 SGHRS, CDR2 YFSETQ. The CDR3 runs 15 residues. The CDR3, as DNA: TGCGCCAGCAGCTTGTTAGCCAGGGGGCAGACTGAAGCTTTCTTT. This gives the protein CASSLLARGQTEAFF.

The chain is built from TRBV7-9 and TRBJ2-1; 9 bases are shared with TRBD1. V lost 5 bases, J lost 7 bases, and 9 bases stayed unmatched. Germline V CDR1 and CDR2: SEHNR, FQNEAQ (reference sequence). The CDR3 loop spans 15 amino acids. The CDR3 loop is CASSQVGQGYNEQFF. DNA for the CDR3: TGTGCCAGCAGCCAGGTGGGACAGGGCTATAATGAGCAGTTCTTC.

This clone appeared once. The gene calls are TRBV2 and TRBJ1-1; D gene uncertain. V was clipped by 7 bases and J by 0 bases, with 6 bases between them. The germline gives CDR1 SNHLY, CDR2 FYNNEI. The CDR3 consists of 12 residues. The CDR3 loop reads CASTQLNTEAFF. DNA for the CDR3: TGTGCCAGCACCCAGTTGAACACTGAAGCTTTCTTT. Based on the CDR3 plus reference TRBV2 and TRBJ1-1, the full variable domain is EPEVTQTPSHQVTQMGQEVILRCVPISNHLYFYWYRQILGQKVEFLVSFYNNEISEKSEIFDDQFSVERPDGSNFTLKIRSTKLEDSAMYFCASTQLNTEAFFGQGTRLTVV.

A few counts support this clone. The chain uses TRBV5-4 and TRBJ1-6; TRBD1 agrees at 7 bases. CDR1 and CDR2 (germline): SGHNT, YYREEE (reference sequence). This CDR3 is 15 amino acids long. V lost 4 bases to trimming and J lost 10 bases; unmatched junction nucleotides: 11. The CDR3 coding sequence is TGTGCCAGCAGCCCAGGGGGGTTTAGGGGATCACCCCTCCACTTT. Its translation: CASSPGGFRGSPLHF.

The table lists this clone with a few counts. The chain is built from TRBV2 and TRBJ1-4; D not resolved. The germline CDR1 and CDR2 sequences are SNHLY and FYNNEI. Trimming pared 4 bases from V and 4 bases from J, leaving 4 bases between. This CDR3 has 12 residues. The CDR3 DNA sequence: TGTGCCAGCAGTGTAGTTAATGAAAAACTGTTTTTT. Its protein product is CASSVVNEKLFF. Together with reference TRBV2 and TRBJ1-4, the CDR3 gives the full variable domain: EPEVTQTPSHQVTQMGQEVILRCVPISNHLYFYWYRQILGQKVEFLVSFYNNEISEKSEIFDDQFSVERPDGSNFTLKIRSTKLEDSAMYFCASSVVNEKLFFGSGTQLSVL.

This chain links TRBV5-4 with TRBJ2-1, with D perhaps TRBD2 (6 bases). Germline values: CDR1 SGHNT, CDR2 YYREEE (reference sequence). The CDR3 length is 15 residues. V lost 4 bases and J 0 bases, leaving 11 bases between the germline ends. The DNA of the CDR3 is TGTGCCAGCAGCCGGACTAAAGACTCCTACAATGAGCAGTTCTTC. Translating gives CASSRTKDSYNEQFF. Variable domain in full (rest from reference TRBV5-4 and TRBJ2-1): ETGVTQSPTHLIKTRGQQVTLRCSSQSGHNTVSWYQQALGQGPQFIFQYYREEENGRGNFPPRFSGLQFPNYSSELNVNALELDDSALYLCASSRTKDSYNEQFFGPGTRLTVL.

The V and J genes are TRBV12-5 and TRBJ2-5; D ambiguous. This CDR3 spans 13 amino acids. V lost 1 base and J 7 bases, leaving 10 bases between the germline ends. CDR1 and CDR2 from the germline V gene are LGHNT and FRNRAP. In DNA, the CDR3 is TGTGCTAGTGGTTTGGGCTACATGGGGACCCAGTACTTC. Its translation is CASGLGYMGTQYF.

Concerning this clone: One end of the junction is discordant with germline, which a read error may explain. DNA for the CDR3: TGTGCTAGCAGCGTGGACAGGGCCAATGAGCAGTTCTTC. This codes for CASSVDRANEQFF. The chain couples TRBV7-7 to TRBJ2-1, with 8 bases that match TRBD1. This CDR3 has 13 amino acids. CDR1 SSHAT and CDR2 FNYEAQ come from the germline V gene (reference sequence).

The J gene is TRBJ2-7, the V gene TRBV11-2; 7 nucleotides agree with TRBD1. The CDR3 is made up of 13 amino acids. V was clipped by 7 bases and J by 1 base; unmatched bases: 4. Per the germline V gene, CDR1 is SGHAT and CDR2 is FQNNGV. For the CDR3, the DNA is TGTGCCAGCAACCGGGACAGATCCTACGAGCAGTACTTC. Protein product: CASNRDRSYEQYF.

The chain is built from TRBV5-1 and TRBJ2-4; 9 bases are shared with TRBD2. This CDR3 is 15 amino acids long. The germline CDR1 and CDR2 sequences are SGHRS and YFSETQ. With V trimmed by 1 base and J by 9 bases, 8 bases remained unmatched. The CDR3 coding sequence is TGCGCCAGCAGCTTGCTCGGGACTAGCAGGGGCATTCAGTACTTC. It specifies CASSLLGTSRGIQYF.

This chain uses TRBV5-4 with TRBJ2-3, with 9 nucleotides matching TRBD2. The CDR3 spans 14 residues. From germline, CDR1 is SGHNT and CDR2 YYREEE (reference sequence). V lost 9 bases and J lost 1; bases outside the gene matches: 6. As DNA, the CDR3 is TGTGCCACAAGAGCGGGAGGCGGCACAGATACGCAGTATTTT. Its protein product is CATRAGGGTDTQYF.

Details on this clone: In the same sample, other DNA sequences code for this CDR3. The V call is TRBV13, the J call TRBJ2-3; 10 positions match TRBD2. CDR3 length: 16 amino acids. Per germline, CDR1 PRHDT and CDR2 FYEKMQ (reference sequence). Trimming at V came to 2 bases and at J to 1 base, leaving 3 bases not matched to a gene. The DNA of the CDR3 is TGTGCCAGCAGCTTAAGGCTAGCGGGGGGCACAGATACGCAGTATTTT. Protein sequence: CASSLRLAGGTDTQYF.

The chain employs TRBV19 and TRBJ1-5, with D tentatively TRBD1 (5 bases). The germline gives CDR1 LNHDA, CDR2 SQIVND (reference sequence). Trimming pared 4 bases from V and 6 bases from J, leaving 16 bases between. The CDR3 is 15 amino acids. CDR3 sequence (DNA): TGTGCCAGTAGTAGCCGGGACTTGGGGGGTCAGCCCCAGCATTTT. Protein sequence: CASSSRDLGGQPQHF.

The V call is TRBV18, the J call TRBJ1-5; D uncertain. Germline lookup yields CDR1 KGHSH and CDR2 LQKENI. The CDR3 contains 14 residues. V lost 0 bases and J lost 6, with 9 bases in between. CDR3 DNA: TGTGCCAGCTCACCACCGGGTTCTGGTCAGCCCCAGCATTTT. Protein sequence: CASSPPGSGQPQHF.

V and J are TRBV5-1 and TRBJ2-7; 8 bases agree with TRBD1. The ends lost 0 bases at V and 1 base at J; junction bases unmatched: 12. The CDR3 runs to 18 residues. Germline-derived CDR1 and CDR2 are SGHRS and YFSETQ. Here the CDR3 DNA reads TGCGCCAGCAGCTTGGTCCCGCTAACCCGGGACAGGTCCTACGAGCAGTACTTC. This codes for CASSLVPLTRDRSYEQYF.

V and J are TRBV19 and TRBJ2-2; no clear D gene. Per the germline V gene, CDR1 is LNHDA and CDR2 is SQIVND (reference sequence). The length of the CDR3 is 11 residues. CDR3 bases: TGTCCCCCACGATACACCGGGGAGCTGTTTTTT. It encodes CPPRYTGELFF.

The chain joins TRBV10-3 to TRBJ1-5; a possible D gene is TRBD1 (6 bases). The CDR3 length is 14 residues. Looked up from germline, CDR1 is ENHRY and CDR2 is SYGVKD. V was pared by 6 bases and J by 3 bases, with 12 bases between. In nucleotides, the CDR3 is TGTGCCATCAGCCCAGGGGACTACAATCAGCCCCAGCATTTT. This codes for CAISPGDYNQPQHF.